One sample yielded the 18 T cell receptor beta chains listed below, sequenced in a study of control samples from healthy donors and cancer patients. Assay used: immunoSEQ multiplex PCR; TCRdb lists only in-frame clones, some missing. The data show roughly 400,000 clones, 80% to 95% seen once. Sequenced material: PBMCs. The receptors were gathered from a man between 35 and 55 years old with head and neck cancer.

This clone showed up just once. In DNA form, the CDR3 reads TGTGCCAGTAGTATAAGTTCCAGGTCTAGCAATCAGCCCCAGCATTTT. Amino acids: CASSISSRSSNQPQHF. The rearrangement joins TRBV19 to TRBJ1-5; D remains ambiguous. CDR1 LNHDA and CDR2 SQIVND come from the germline V gene (reference sequence). CDR3 length equals 16 residues. V lost 2 bases to trimming and J lost 0 bases, with 11 bases between them.

On this clone itself: The germline gene is not matched at one end of the junction; a read error may be the cause. The chain couples TRBV19 to TRBJ2-3, with TRBD2 matching 8 bases. Germline CDR1 LNHDA, CDR2 SQIVND (reference sequence). CDR3 length: 14 residues. This CDR3 is CASRIAGSGDTQYF. The CDR3, as DNA: TGTGCCAGTAGGATAGCGGGATCCGGGGATACGCAGTATTTT.

The chain has TRBV28 and TRBJ2-4, with 10 bases identical to TRBD1. CDR3 size: 21 residues. V was pared by 1 base and J by 1 base, with 16 bases of the junction left unmatched. Germline lookup yields CDR1 MDHEN and CDR2 SYDVKM. CDR3 sequence: CASSLFRPGTGASLAKNIQYF. The CDR3 DNA sequence: TGTGCCAGCAGTTTATTCAGACCCGGGACAGGGGCTTCGTTGGCCAAAAACATTCAGTACTTC.

The V and J genes are TRBV5-1 and TRBJ1-2, with 9 nucleotides matching TRBD1. V lost 1 base to trimming and J lost 4 bases; unmatched junction nucleotides: 14. This CDR3 contains 18 residues. Germline V gene sequence: CDR1 SGHRS, CDR2 YFSETQ. Here the CDR3 DNA reads TGCGCCAGCAGCTTGACACCGGGACAGGGCATATTAGGCTATGGCTACACCTTC. Protein sequence: CASSLTPGQGILGYGYTF.

The chain is built from TRBV19 and TRBJ1-2; D is ambiguous. V was trimmed by 6 bases and J by 6 bases, leaving 5 bases between them. CDR3 length equals 10 residues. Germline assignment: CDR1 LNHDA and CDR2 SQIVND (reference sequence). This CDR3 is CASRRDGYTF. The DNA for the CDR3 is TGTGCCAGTAGACGGGATGGCTACACCTTC.

This clone was counted once. The chain recombines TRBV5-1 with TRBJ2-7; D might be TRBD2 (6 bases). Germline V lookup: CDR1 SGHRS, CDR2 YFSETQ. This CDR3 comprises 18 residues. Trimming left V 2 bases short and J 2 bases short, with 23 bases between. CDR3 nucleotide sequence: TGCGCCAGCAGCTTTATTTCCCGGACGCGGGACGGGACCTACGAGCAGTACTTC. Translated: CASSFISRTRDGTYEQYF.

The CDR3: CASSGQWGEKLFF. In nucleotides, the CDR3 is TGTGCCAGCAGTGGACAGTGGGGTGAAAAACTGTTTTTT. This rearrangement joins TRBV2 to TRBJ1-4; maybe TRBD1 (5 bases). The CDR3 totals 13 residues. V lost 4 bases and J lost 7, with 10 bases in between. Germline CDR1 is SNHLY and CDR2 is FYNNEI.

J is TRBJ2-7 and V is TRBV2; D may be TRBD1 or TRBD2 (5 bases each). The V end lost 10 bases, the J end lost 0 bases, and 16 bases lay between the germline ends. In germline, CDR1 is SNHLY, CDR2 FYNNEI. This CDR3 is 14 amino acids long. As DNA, the CDR3 is TGTGCCACCAGCCTCGGGACGGACTCCTACGAGCAGTACTTC. Translation gives CATSLGTDSYEQYF.

Here the CDR3 DNA reads TGTGCCAGCAGTTCGTTTAGCAATCAGCCCCAGCATTTT. It specifies CASSSFSNQPQHF. The genes are TRBV28 and TRBJ1-5; D gene ambiguous. The V end was cut by 4 bases, the J end by 0 bases, with 4 bases between. Germline V CDR1 and CDR2: MDHEN, SYDVKM. The CDR3 length is 13 residues.

The chain combines TRBV7-3 with TRBJ2-2; TRBD1 matches 7 bases. The V gene's germline CDR1 is SGHTA and CDR2 FQGTGA. V was pared by 5 bases and J by 1 base, with 4 bases of the junction left unmatched. The CDR3 covers 15 residues. CDR3 residues: CASSQWTGNTGELFF. As DNA, the CDR3 is TGTGCCAGCAGCCAGTGGACAGGGAACACCGGGGAGCTGTTTTTT.

This clone was observed a single time. This chain joins TRBV7-3 and TRBJ2-1; 8 nucleotides match TRBD2. CDR1 SGHTA and CDR2 FQGTGA come from the germline V gene. The length of the CDR3 is 16 residues. J gave up 8 bases and V 2 bases, and 11 bases lay outside the gene matches. CDR3 bases: TGTGCCAGCAGCTTAGAGGGTCTAGCCGGGAGGGATGAGCAGTTCTTC. This translates into CASSLEGLAGRDEQFF.

J is TRBJ2-7 and V is TRBV12-3 or TRBV12-4, with D perhaps matching TRBD1 (6 bases). This CDR3 is 13 amino acids long. V lost 7 bases and J lost 5, with 15 bases in between. DNA of the CDR3: TGTGCCAGCAACCAGGGGAACGTGGACGAGCAGTACTTC. Encoded protein: CASNQGNVDEQYF.

The chain employs TRBV7-9 and TRBJ1-5; D is undetermined. V gave up 0 bases and J gave up 5 bases, with 2 bases separating them. This CDR3 is 12 amino acids long. From germline, CDR1 is SEHNR and CDR2 FQNEAQ (reference sequence). The CDR3 loop reads CASSLADQPQHF. Here the CDR3 DNA reads TGTGCCAGCAGCTTAGCAGATCAGCCCCAGCATTTT.

The CDR3 loop is CASSVRAGGPGELFF. The DNA of the CDR3 is TGTGCCAGCAGCGTTCGAGCGGGGGGGCCCGGGGAGCTGTTTTTT. The chain recombines TRBV9 with TRBJ2-2; TRBD2 matches at 10 bases. The germline gives CDR1 SGDLS, CDR2 YYNGEE. The ends lost 2 bases at V and 6 bases at J; junction bases unmatched: 4. The length of the CDR3 is 15 residues.

The chain couples TRBV13 to TRBJ2-1; D gene uncertain. V dropped 0 bases and J dropped 7 bases, with 7 bases sitting between them. The CDR3 length is 13 residues. Germline V CDR1 and CDR2: PRHDT, FYEKMQ (reference sequence). CDR3 nucleotides: TGTGCCAGCAGCTTAGGTCTCCGTAATGAGCAGTTCTTC. Protein sequence: CASSLGLRNEQFF.

This chain links TRBV29-1 with TRBJ2-5; 9 positions match TRBD1. CDR3 length equals 14 residues. V shed 3 bases and J 2 bases; nucleotides not matched to a gene: 4. Germline V CDR1 and CDR2: SQVTM, ANQGSEA. DNA for the CDR3: TGCAGCGTTGAGAAGACAGGGGGGCAAGAGACCCAGTACTTC. It encodes CSVEKTGGQETQYF.

This clone was seen just once. The chain recombines TRBV6-2 or TRBV6-3 with TRBJ2-3; D is uncertain. CDR3 length: 13 residues. The V end was cut by 2 bases, the J end by 0 bases, with 3 bases between. Per germline, CDR1 MNHEY and CDR2 SVGEGT. CDR3 nucleotides: TGTGCCAGCAGTTACCCAAGCACAGATACGCAGTATTTT. It codes for CASSYPSTDTQYF.

The chain carries TRBV5-8 and TRBJ1-1; no firm D call. The CDR3 contains 12 residues. Deletions cut 7 bases from V and 2 bases from J, with 9 bases between. Germline V gene lookup returns CDR1 SGHTS and CDR2 YDEGEE. CDR3 in amino acids: CASVEINTEAFF. The CDR3, as DNA: TGTGCCAGCGTGGAAATAAACACTGAAGCTTTCTTT.